By sample fraction, the clone carrying this T cell receptor beta chain is medium-sized. Its antigen is undetermined. The sequence runs out 3 residues before the end of the CDR3; the remainder is reconstructed from the germline J gene. Patients and controls were mostly of Caucasian heritage. Produced via immunoSEQ multiplex PCR; TCRdb's table is partial and in-frame only. Sampling found 30,000 to 40,000 clones, none seen once. This sample is drawn from a study of T cell clonality in common variable immunodeficiency. General study results and limits: Fewer deletions and N-nucleotide insertions were reportedly seen in common variable immunodeficiency TCR beta sequences. Patient heterogeneity in the CVID cohort limited correlations between repertoire features and clinical complications. CVID subjects showed higher TCRbeta clonality than healthy controls.

Trimming cost V 4 bases and J 5 bases, with 11 bases left between them. The CDR3 has 13 residues. Looked up from germline, CDR1 is SGDLS and CDR2 is YYNGEE. The clonotype originates from a person aged 18 to 75 in good health. V usage is TRBV9 and J usage is TRBJ2-3; weak D call: TRBD1 (6 bases). Sample: peripheral blood mononuclear cells. CDR3 DNA (partial): TGTGCCAGCAGCCCACAAGGGGGAGATACG. Translated, it gives CASSPQGGDT. The whole CDR3 is CASSPQGGDTQYF.